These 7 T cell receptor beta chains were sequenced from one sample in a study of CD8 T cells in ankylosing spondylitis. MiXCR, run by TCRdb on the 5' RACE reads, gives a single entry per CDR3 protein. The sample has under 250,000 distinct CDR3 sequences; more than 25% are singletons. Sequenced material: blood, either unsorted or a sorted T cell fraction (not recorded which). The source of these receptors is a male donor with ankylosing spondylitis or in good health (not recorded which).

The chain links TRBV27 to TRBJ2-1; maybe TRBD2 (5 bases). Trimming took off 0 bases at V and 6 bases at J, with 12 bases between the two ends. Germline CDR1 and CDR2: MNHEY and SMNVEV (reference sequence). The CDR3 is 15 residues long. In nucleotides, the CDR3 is TGTGCCAGCAGTTTATCTAGCGTGAATACCAATGAGCAGTTCTTC. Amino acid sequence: CASSLSSVNTNEQFF.

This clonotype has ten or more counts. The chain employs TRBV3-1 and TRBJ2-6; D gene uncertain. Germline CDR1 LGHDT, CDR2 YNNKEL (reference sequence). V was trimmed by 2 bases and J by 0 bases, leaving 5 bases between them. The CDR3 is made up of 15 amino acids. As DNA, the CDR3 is TGTGCCAGCAGCCAATCCGGCTCTGGGGCCAACGTCCTGACTTTC. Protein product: CASSQSGSGANVLTF.

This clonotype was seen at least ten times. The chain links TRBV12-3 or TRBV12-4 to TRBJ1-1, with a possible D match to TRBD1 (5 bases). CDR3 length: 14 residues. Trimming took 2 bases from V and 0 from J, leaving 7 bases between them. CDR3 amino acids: CASSLQGMNTEAFF. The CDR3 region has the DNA TGTGCCAGCAGTTTACAGGGAATGAACACTGAAGCTTTCTTT.

The DNA of the CDR3 is TGTGCCTTGGGCGCGGACAGGGGATCCTACGAGCAGTACTTC. Protein: CALGADRGSYEQYF. The genes are TRBV7-6 and TRBJ2-7; 9 bases fit TRBD1. The CDR3 spans 14 residues. J lost 1 base, V lost 11 bases, and 9 bases had no gene match. Germline CDR1 and CDR2: SGHVS and FNYEAQ.

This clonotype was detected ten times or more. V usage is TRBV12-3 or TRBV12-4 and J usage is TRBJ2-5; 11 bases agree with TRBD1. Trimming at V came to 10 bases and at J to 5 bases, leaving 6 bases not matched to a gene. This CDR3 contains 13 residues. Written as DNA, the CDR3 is TGTGCCACCCGGACAGGGGGCAGGGAGACCCAGTACTTC. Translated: CATRTGGRETQYF.

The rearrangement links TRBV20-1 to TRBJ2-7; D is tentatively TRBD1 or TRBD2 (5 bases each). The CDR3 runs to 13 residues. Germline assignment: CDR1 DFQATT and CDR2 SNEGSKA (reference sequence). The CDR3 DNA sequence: TGCAGGGTAACCGGGACGCAGGACGGCGAGCAGTACTTC. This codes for CRVTGTQDGEQYF.

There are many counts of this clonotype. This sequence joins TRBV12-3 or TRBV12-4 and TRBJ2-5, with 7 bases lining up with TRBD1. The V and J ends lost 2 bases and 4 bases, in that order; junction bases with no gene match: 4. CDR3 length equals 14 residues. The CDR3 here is CASSLRQGRETQYF. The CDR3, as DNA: TGTGCCAGCAGTTTACGACAGGGCAGAGAGACCCAGTACTTC.